The 12 T cell receptor beta chains in this list originate from one sample, sequenced in a study of control samples from healthy donors and cancer patients (dated by TCRdb to the early 2020s). The library was prepared using the immunoSEQ multiplex PCR assay. Imported from immuneACCESS, the table was reduced by TCRdb to in-frame sequences with V and J called. These copies leave out some clones; in studies compared against another copy, an unresolved V gene accounts for under half, and the cause of the remainder is not known. This sample comprises 95,000 to 150,000 clones, roughly 92% of them detected only once. 7.8% of the sample belongs to the ten largest clones. Material: blood. The receptors come from a young woman in good health.

J is TRBJ2-3 and V is TRBV9; 8 positions agree with TRBD1. CDR3 size: 14 residues. Per the germline V gene, CDR1 is SGDLS and CDR2 is YYNGEE. V was clipped by 1 base and J by 6 bases; unmatched bases: 4. The CDR3 DNA reads as TGTGCCAGCAGCGTACTGCAGGGGGCGGATACGCAGTATTTT. This encodes CASSVLQGADTQYF.

The chain recombines TRBV15 with TRBJ2-3; TRBD2 aligns across 10 bases. The V gene's germline CDR1 is LNHNV and CDR2 YYDKDF (reference sequence). This CDR3 has 18 residues. With V trimmed by 5 bases and J by 6 bases, 17 bases remained unmatched. This CDR3 reads CATSWTSRTSGDPDTQYF. Written as DNA, the CDR3 is TGTGCCACCAGCTGGACTTCGAGAACTAGCGGGGACCCCGATACGCAGTATTTT.

The rearrangement uses TRBV24-1 and TRBJ2-1, with D possibly being TRBD2 (6 bases). Trimming pared 4 bases from V and 3 bases from J, leaving 12 bases between. Germline V gene sequence: CDR1 KGHDR, CDR2 SFDVKD. The CDR3 is 15 amino acids. In DNA, the CDR3 is TGTGCCACCAGTGACACGGGAGATTTCTACAATGAGCAGTTCTTC. This encodes CATSDTGDFYNEQFF.

The chain links TRBV9 to TRBJ2-3, with a weak D call TRBD2 (5 bases). The CDR3 spans 16 residues. Germline CDR1 reads SGDLS; CDR2 reads YYNGEE. Trimming took off 0 bases at V and 5 bases at J, with 16 bases between the two ends. The CDR3 DNA follows: TGTGCCAGCAGCGTAGGGCCTAGCCCGGCTGGAGATACGCAGTATTTT. This codes for CASSVGPSPAGDTQYF.

This clone was observed a handful of times. The CDR3 DNA follows: TGTGCCAGCAGTGATCCTGGGACAGGGGGGGGTCAGCCCCAGCATTTT. Protein: CASSDPGTGGGQPQHF. The chain carries TRBV2 and TRBJ1-5, with 11 positions matching TRBD1. The junction had 7 bases not matched to a gene; V was cut back by 3 bases and J by 6 bases. In germline, CDR1 is SNHLY, CDR2 FYNNEI. The CDR3 runs to 16 residues.

The V gene is TRBV7-2, the J gene TRBJ1-4; D is unclear. Trimming took off 1 base at V and 0 bases at J, with 9 bases between the two ends. The CDR3 contains 16 residues. Germline-derived CDR1 and CDR2 are SGHTA and FQGNSA. This CDR3 is CASSLVGGTTNEKLFF. The CDR3 DNA follows: TGTGCCAGCAGCTTAGTCGGAGGGACAACTAATGAAAAACTGTTTTTT. Together with reference TRBV7-2 and TRBJ1-4, the CDR3 gives the full variable domain: GAGVSQSPSNKVTEKGKDVELRCDPISGHTALYWYRQSLGQGLEFLIYFQGNSAPDKSGLPSDRFSAERTGGSVSTLTIQRTQQEDSAVYLCASSLVGGTTNEKLFFGSGTQLSVL.

This clone came up once. The V gene is TRBV19, the J gene TRBJ2-5, with D unresolved. CDR3 length equals 15 residues. The ends were cut back, 1 base at V and 1 base at J, with 10 bases in the middle. CDR1 LNHDA and CDR2 SQIVND come from the germline V gene (reference sequence). CDR3 sequence reads: CASSIGPGVQETQYF. DNA for the CDR3: TGTGCCAGTAGTATAGGTCCAGGAGTCCAAGAGACCCAGTACTTC. Using reference TRBV19 and TRBJ2-5 for the parts outside the CDR3, the full variable domain is DGGITQSPKYLFRKEGQNVTLSCEQNLNHDAMYWYRQDPGQGLRLIYYSQIVNDFQKGDIAEGYSVSREKKESFPLTVTSAQKNPTAFYLCASSIGPGVQETQYFGPGTRLLVL.

The chain is built from TRBV5-4 and TRBJ1-2, with D possibly matching TRBD1 (6 bases). From germline, CDR1 is SGHNT and CDR2 YYREEE (reference sequence). The ends were cut back, 0 bases at V and 7 bases at J, with 13 bases in the middle. The CDR3 runs 14 residues. The CDR3 DNA sequence: TGTGCCAGCAGCTTGGACAGGGAGGTCAGTGGCTACACCTTC. It specifies CASSLDREVSGYTF.

This chain connects TRBV10-1 to TRBJ2-3; D is perhaps TRBD1 or TRBD2 (6 bases each). The V end was cut by 2 bases, the J end by 5 bases, with 20 bases between. The CDR3 is 17 amino acids. In germline, CDR1 is WNHNN, CDR2 SYGVQD (reference sequence). CDR3 sequence (DNA): TGCGCCAGCAGTGAGGTGGTTTCGGTAGAGGGGGGAGATACGCAGTATTTT. Encoded protein: CASSEVVSVEGGDTQYF.

Written as DNA, the CDR3 is TGCAGCGTTGAGCTAAACTATGGCTACACCTTC. This encodes CSVELNYGYTF. The V and J genes are TRBV29-1 and TRBJ1-2; D remains unclear. The CDR3 consists of 11 residues. The V gene lost 3 bases and the J gene lost 2 bases, with 4 bases spanning the gap. Germline assignment: CDR1 SQVTM and CDR2 ANQGSEA.

The chain couples TRBV19 to TRBJ2-2; 8 bases line up with TRBD1. Unmatched junction bases numbered 10, after V lost 2 bases and J lost 5 bases. The germline CDR1 and CDR2 sequences are LNHDA and SQIVND (reference sequence). The CDR3 has 17 residues. CDR3 bases: TGTGCCAGTAGTATAAGGGTCGGAACAGGGGGTACCGGGGAGCTGTTTTTT. Its protein is CASSIRVGTGGTGELFF.

The chain has TRBV25-1 and TRBJ1-2; no firm D call. The CDR3 is 12 residues long. Germline CDR1 is MGHDK and CDR2 is SYGVNS. V shed 3 bases and J shed 3 bases, with 5 bases lying between them. DNA of the CDR3: TGTGCCAGCAGTGAGGTGGACTATGGCTACACCTTC. Encoded protein: CASSEVDYGYTF.